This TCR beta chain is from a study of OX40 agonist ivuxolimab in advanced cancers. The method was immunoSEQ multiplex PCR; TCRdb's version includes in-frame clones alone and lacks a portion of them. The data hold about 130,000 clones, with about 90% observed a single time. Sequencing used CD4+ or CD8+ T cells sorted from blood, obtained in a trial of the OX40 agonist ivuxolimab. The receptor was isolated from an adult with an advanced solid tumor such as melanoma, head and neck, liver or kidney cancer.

The CDR3, as DNA: TGTGCCAGCAGTCCAGGACTAGCGGGGAACACCGGGGAGCTGTTTTTT. This codes for CASSPGLAGNTGELFF. V and J are TRBV7-3 and TRBJ2-2; 11 bases agree with TRBD2. The ends lost 6 bases at V and 1 base at J; junction bases unmatched: 4. The CDR3 has 16 amino acids. Germline CDR1 and CDR2: SGHTA and FQGTGA.